The 29 T cell receptor beta chains reported below all come from one sample, sequenced in a study of blood T cell repertoires in COVID-19. Only in-frame clones appear in the TCRdb table, and some are missing; sequencing was by immunoSEQ multiplex PCR. The sample holds approximately 180,000 clones, 70% to 90% seen once. What was sequenced was peripheral blood. All receptors derive from a human donor with active or convalescent COVID-19. The donor label of this sample is uncertain.

This sequence joins TRBV9 and TRBJ2-7; the D gene is possibly TRBD1 (5 bases). V was shortened by 0 bases and J by 0 bases, with 10 bases between the two germline ends. Germline V gene sequence: CDR1 SGDLS, CDR2 YYNGEE. This CDR3 is built from 15 residues. CDR3 DNA sequence: TGTGCCAGCAGCGTAGAAGCAGGGTCCTCCTACGAGCAGTACTTC. It specifies CASSVEAGSSYEQYF. Looking up the rest from reference TRBV9 and TRBJ2-7 gives the full variable domain: DSGVTQTPKHLITATGQRVTLRCSPRSGDLSVYWYQQSLDQGLQFLIQYYNGEERAKGNILERFSAQQFPDLHSELNLSSLELGDSALYFCASSVEAGSSYEQYFGPGTRLTVT.

This chain connects TRBV19 to TRBJ1-6; D remains ambiguous. CDR3 length: 14 amino acids. CDR1 is LNHDA and CDR2 is SQIVND in the germline V gene (reference sequence). V shed 6 bases and J shed 9 bases, with 15 bases lying between them. The CDR3 bases are TGTGCCAGTAGGGAAAGGCCGAGCGGTTCACCCCTCCACTTT. It yields the protein CASRERPSGSPLHF.

The rearrangement uses TRBV5-1 and TRBJ1-2; 8 positions match TRBD1. This CDR3 spans 14 amino acids. V was pared by 7 bases and J by 3 bases, with 8 bases of the junction left unmatched. Germline assignment: CDR1 SGHRS and CDR2 YFSETQ. The CDR3, as DNA: TGCGCCAGCTCACAGGGGGTTGGGCACTATGGCTACACCTTC. It encodes CASSQGVGHYGYTF. Full variable domain (remainder filled in from reference TRBV5-1 and TRBJ1-2): KAGVTQTPRYLIKTRGQQVTLSCSPISGHRSVSWYQQTPGQGLQFLFEYFSETQRNKGNFPGRFSGRQFSNSRSEMNVSTLELGDSALYLCASSQGVGHYGYTFGSGTRLTVV.

The DNA of the CDR3 is TGTGCCAGCAGAATAGGGGGAGACAGGGGGCAAGAGACCCAGTACTTC. Translated: CASRIGGDRGQETQYF. The chain uses TRBV28 and TRBJ2-5, with TRBD1 matching 9 bases. Germline CDR1 reads MDHEN; CDR2 reads SYDVKM. J lost 2 bases, V lost 6 bases, and 10 bases had no gene match. The CDR3 length is 16 residues.

The chain combines TRBV6-6 with TRBJ2-5; 8 bases are shared with TRBD2. The CDR3 is 15 amino acids. The germline V gene has CDR1 MNHNY and CDR2 SVGAGI (reference sequence). V was pared by 6 bases and J by 4 bases, with 10 bases of the junction left unmatched. Here the CDR3 DNA reads TGTGCCAGCAGCCAACGGGGGGGCCGGATAGAGACCCAGTACTTC. This sequence encodes CASSQRGGRIETQYF.

V usage is TRBV28 and J usage is TRBJ1-2; D is perhaps TRBD1 (6 bases). V lost 2 bases, J lost 8 bases, and 24 bases lay in between. This CDR3 spans 17 amino acids. Germline CDR1 is MDHEN and CDR2 is SYDVKM. CDR3 in DNA: TGTGCCAGCAGTTTAGTGGTGGGGACAAGACGGCATGTGGGCTACACCTTC. Translation: CASSLVVGTRRHVGYTF.

This sequence joins TRBV5-1 and TRBJ2-7, with TRBD1 matching 10 bases. The CDR3 length is 18 residues. The germline V gene has CDR1 SGHRS and CDR2 YFSETQ. Trimming took 1 base from V and 4 from J; bases not matched to a gene: 14. As DNA, the CDR3 is TGCGCCAGCAGCTTGTTCGCCGCGACAGGGGGCGGATTATACGAGCAGTACTTC. This encodes CASSLFAATGGGLYEQYF.

V is TRBV3-1 (or the pseudogene TRBV3-2) and J is TRBJ2-5, with 7 nucleotides matching TRBD2. The trim removed 4 bases at V and 5 bases at J, leaving 10 bases unmatched. Germline lookup yields CDR1 LGHDT and CDR2 YNNKEL (reference sequence). The CDR3 covers 15 residues. The CDR3: CASSLVGGGVETQYF. CDR3 nucleotide sequence: TGTGCCAGCAGCCTCGTCGGGGGAGGGGTGGAGACCCAGTACTTC.

This sequence joins TRBV6-2 or TRBV6-3 and TRBJ1-6; no reliable D call. The germline V and J ends were trimmed by 3 bases and 0 bases, with 9 bases remaining between them. The germline CDR1 and CDR2 sequences are MNHEY and SVGEGT. This CDR3 is built from 16 residues. CDR3 bases: TGTGCCAGCAGTTATATCGGTAGCTCCTATAATTCACCCCTCCACTTT. It translates to CASSYIGSSYNSPLHF.

This chain joins TRBV18 and TRBJ1-3; D is perhaps TRBD1 (6 bases). Between the trimmed V and J ends, which lost 3 bases and 4 bases, there was a span of 13 bases. The CDR3 is 15 amino acids. In germline, CDR1 is KGHSH, CDR2 LQKENI. The CDR3 region is CASSPAQGQGNTIYF. CDR3 DNA: TGTGCCAGCTCACCTGCGCAGGGGCAAGGAAACACCATATATTTT.

The rearrangement joins TRBV6-4 to TRBJ1-1, with D possibly matching TRBD1 (6 bases). The CDR3 loop spans 17 amino acids. The germline V gene encodes CDR1 MRHNA and CDR2 SNTAGT. V was shortened by 4 bases and J by 10 bases, with 28 bases between the two germline ends. The chain's CDR3 is CASSANRDTAKYGGAFF. The CDR3, as DNA: TGTGCCAGCAGTGCGAACCGGGACACGGCCAAATATGGGGGAGCTTTCTTT.

J is TRBJ1-3 and V is TRBV9, with 8 bases lining up with TRBD1. The V gene's germline CDR1 is SGDLS and CDR2 YYNGEE. V gave up 4 bases and J gave up 2 bases; unmatched junction bases: 5. The CDR3 is made up of 15 amino acids. The CDR3, as DNA: TGTGCCAGCAGCTTCCGACAGGGGACTGGAAACACCATATATTTT. This codes for CASSFRQGTGNTIYF.

The CDR3 nucleotides are TGTGCCAGCTCACCCCGAAGGGGGCGAGCGGGAGGGAGTTTGGGCGAGCAGTACTTC. Residues: CASSPRRGRAGGSLGEQYF. The chain recombines TRBV18 with TRBJ2-7, with 10 bases identical to TRBD2. Per germline, CDR1 KGHSH and CDR2 LQKENI. This CDR3 spans 19 amino acids. V lost 3 bases and J lost 6; bases outside the gene matches: 20.

V is TRBV4-1 and J is TRBJ1-2, with 8 bases identical to TRBD1. The CDR3 spans 15 residues. V lost 0 bases to trimming and J lost 5 bases; unmatched junction nucleotides: 5. The germline V gene encodes CDR1 MGHRA and CDR2 YSYEKL. CDR3 protein: CASSQDGQGQYGYTF. The DNA for the CDR3 is TGCGCCAGCAGCCAAGACGGACAGGGCCAATATGGCTACACCTTC.

V usage is TRBV5-1 and J usage is TRBJ1-2; D not certain. Trimming removed 3 bases at V and 6 bases at J, with 18 bases between. CDR1 SGHRS and CDR2 YFSETQ come from the germline V gene. CDR3 length equals 15 residues. CDR3: CASSSEGRWGDGYTF. The CDR3 bases are TGCGCCAGCAGCTCAGAGGGCCGGTGGGGTGATGGCTACACCTTC.

Only a few counts were recorded for this clone. Other DNA sequences in the sample encode the same CDR3. This rearrangement joins TRBV4-1 to TRBJ2-1; 8 nucleotides line up with TRBD2. The germline gives CDR1 MGHRA, CDR2 YSYEKL. V was pared by 4 bases and J by 0 bases, with 8 bases of the junction left unmatched. The CDR3 consists of 17 residues. For the CDR3, the DNA is TGCGCCAGCAGCCCAACCGGGGGGGCAAGCTCCTACAATGAGCAGTTCTTC. It codes for CASSPTGGASSYNEQFF.

The chain links TRBV3-1 (or the pseudogene TRBV3-2) to TRBJ2-5, with TRBD2 matching over 11 bases. V dropped 4 bases and J dropped 0; count of bases not matched to a gene: 1. From germline, CDR1 is LGHDT and CDR2 YNNKEL (reference sequence). The CDR3 sequence is 15 residues long. The CDR3 sequence is CASSPSGGHQETQYF. The CDR3 DNA reads TGTGCCAGCAGCCCTAGCGGGGGGCACCAAGAGACCCAGTACTTC.

The genes are TRBV2 and TRBJ1-4, with D unresolved. V was pared by 5 bases and J by 7 bases, with 17 bases between. The CDR3 has 15 residues. Per the germline V gene, CDR1 is SNHLY and CDR2 is FYNNEI. The CDR3 loop is CASSTAGGVGEKLFF. In DNA, the CDR3 is TGTGCCAGCAGTACTGCGGGTGGGGTTGGTGAAAAACTGTTTTTT.

V and J are TRBV5-1 and TRBJ1-1; 10 nucleotides line up with TRBD1. J gave up 5 bases and V 5 bases, and 12 bases lay outside the gene matches. Germline V gene sequence: CDR1 SGHRS, CDR2 YFSETQ. The CDR3 runs to 16 residues. CDR3 DNA sequence: TGCGCCAGCAGGCCAAATGCCGGGACAGGGGCGACTGAAGCTTTCTTT. This codes for CASRPNAGTGATEAFF. Looking up the rest from reference TRBV5-1 and TRBJ1-1 gives the full variable domain: KAGVTQTPRYLIKTRGQQVTLSCSPISGHRSVSWYQQTPGQGLQFLFEYFSETQRNKGNFPGRFSGRQFSNSRSEMNVSTLELGDSALYLCASRPNAGTGATEAFFGQGTRLTVV.

As for this clone: A junction end diverges from the germline sequence, so it may reflect a read error. This sequence joins TRBV10-3 and TRBJ1-1; 8 bases align to TRBD1. CDR1 and CDR2 from the germline V gene are ENHRY and SYGVKD. This CDR3 is 15 amino acids long. CDR3 in amino acids: CAVSGQGRVNTEAFF. Written as DNA, the CDR3 is TGTGCCGTCAGTGGACAGGGAAGGGTCAACACTGAAGCTTTCTTT.

This chain connects TRBV28 to TRBJ1-2; weak D call: TRBD1 (5 bases). This CDR3 is built from 13 residues. Trimming left V 6 bases short and J 11 bases short, with 19 bases between. The germline CDR1 and CDR2 sequences are MDHEN and SYDVKM. The CDR3 DNA follows: TGTGCCAGCAGCCGCGGCAGGGATTTTGGTTACACCTTC. Protein sequence: CASSRGRDFGYTF.

This sequence joins TRBV28 and TRBJ2-5, with TRBD1 matching 8 bases. Unmatched junction bases numbered 2, after V lost 5 bases and J lost 3 bases. The CDR3 totals 13 residues. The germline V gene has CDR1 MDHEN and CDR2 SYDVKM. The DNA for the CDR3 is TGTGCCAGCAGTCGGACAGGGAAAGAGACCCAGTACTTC. Encoded protein: CASSRTGKETQYF. Together with reference TRBV28 and TRBJ2-5, the CDR3 gives the full variable domain: DVKVTQSSRYLVKRTGEKVFLECVQDMDHENMFWYRQDPGLGLRLIYFSYDVKMKEKGDIPEGYSVSREKKERFSLILESASTNQTSMYLCASSRTGKETQYFGPGTRLLVL.

This chain uses TRBV5-1 with TRBJ1-2; 7 nucleotides line up with TRBD1. The germline gives CDR1 SGHRS, CDR2 YFSETQ. This CDR3 spans 14 amino acids. V gave up 4 bases and J gave up 0 bases; unmatched junction bases: 3. CDR3 in amino acids: CASSVGQSNYGYTF. CDR3 DNA sequence: TGCGCCAGCAGCGTGGGACAGTCTAACTATGGCTACACCTTC.

The chain joins TRBV27 to TRBJ2-4, with 7 bases that match TRBD2. CDR1 is MNHEY and CDR2 is SMNVEV in the germline V gene (reference sequence). This CDR3 is 17 amino acids long. V trimming: 8 bases; J trimming: 3 bases; junction bases outside the gene matches: 16. This CDR3 reads CASSRIPGGSNKNIQYF. The CDR3 DNA follows: TGTGCCAGCTCTCGTATACCCGGGGGGAGTAACAAAAACATTCAGTACTTC.

This chain uses TRBV5-6 with TRBJ1-4; TRBD1 is a possible D gene (6 bases). Germline V lookup: CDR1 SGHDT, CDR2 YYEEEE. Trimming shortened V by 4 bases and J by 7 bases, and 14 bases separated the two germline ends. This CDR3 has 14 amino acids. The DNA for the CDR3 is TGTGCCAGCAGCACAACAGGGCGTGGTGAAAAACTGTTTTTT. It encodes CASSTTGRGEKLFF.

The chain uses TRBV27 and TRBJ2-5; the match to TRBD2 covers 9 bases. There are 13 residues in the CDR3. CDR1 is MNHEY and CDR2 is SMNVEV in the germline V gene (reference sequence). The junction had 2 bases not matched to a gene; V was cut back by 0 bases and J by 9 bases. CDR3 in amino acids: CASSLSSGRSQYF. Written as DNA, the CDR3 is TGTGCCAGCAGTTTATCGAGCGGGAGGTCCCAGTACTTC.

V and J are TRBV14 and TRBJ2-7; D is perhaps TRBD1 (5 bases). This CDR3 is built from 14 residues. With 0 bases removed from V and 3 bases from J, the gap between germline ends came to 9 bases. CDR1 is SGHDN and CDR2 is FVKESK in the germline V gene. The CDR3 DNA is TGTGCCAGCAGCCAAGATATAGGGGACTACGAGCAGTACTTC. Amino acid sequence: CASSQDIGDYEQYF.

The table lists this clone with a few counts. The chain uses TRBV11-3 and TRBJ2-7, with D tentatively TRBD2 (6 bases). V was pared by 0 bases and J by 2 bases, with 14 bases between. This CDR3 is built from 16 residues. Germline V CDR1 and CDR2: SGHNT, YENEEA. CDR3 coding DNA: TGTGCCAGCAGCTTAGAGTTCGGACTAAAGACCTACGAGCAGTACTTC. This codes for CASSLEFGLKTYEQYF.

The genes are TRBV10-3 and TRBJ2-1; 8 nucleotides match TRBD2. CDR3 length equals 17 residues. CDR1 and CDR2 (germline): ENHRY, SYGVKD. V was pared by 3 bases and J by 2 bases, with 9 bases of the junction left unmatched. CDR3 amino acids: CAISEFSSGLAYNEQFF. CDR3 nucleotide sequence: TGTGCCATCAGTGAATTTTCGTCGGGACTAGCCTACAATGAGCAGTTCTTC.